This TCR beta chain is drawn from a study of neurological immune-mediated disorders. CDR1 is MGHRA, CDR2 YSYEKL, per germline. V shed 1 base and J shed 8 bases, with 18 bases lying between them. The CDR3 contains 16 residues. Regarding the study as a whole: HTLV-1-associated myelopathy showed the most TCR clonal expansion; multiple sclerosis the least, below healthy controls.

TCRdb independently ran MiXCR on the 5' RACE reads; one entry per CDR3 protein. The profile shows 50,000 or so distinct CDR3 sequences, about 9.3% of them singletons. In its sample, this clonotype was seen many times. Its target is unknown. The material sequenced was PBMCs. This receptor was identified in a middle-aged woman with HTLV-1-associated myelopathy (HAM/TSP). This sequence joins TRBV4-1 and TRBJ2-1; D tentatively reads TRBD1 or TRBD2 (5 bases each). CDR3 nucleotides: TGCGCCAGCAGCCAAGGCACAGGTGTCGGGGTCGATGAGCAGTTCTTC. Residues: CASSQGTGVGVDEQFF.